This TCR beta chain was identified during a study of shared clonotypes between healthy human individuals. This table comes from immunoSEQ multiplex PCR, and its TCRdb copy is limited to in-frame clones, with some not included. Of around 650,000 clones detected, 95% to 97% appear once; the ten largest clones hold more than 0.085%. CDR1 is MDHEN and CDR2 is SYDVKM in the germline V gene. The V gene lost 4 bases and the J gene lost 5 bases, with 12 bases spanning the gap. This CDR3 contains 14 residues. Points on this clone: Its specificity is unknown.

Points from the study as a whole: Clonotypes not shared had lower generation probabilities than those common to all four donors.

Positively selected for CCR7, the CD45RO-negative cells used as naive CD8 cells excluded terminally differentiated effector memory CD45RA+ cells. The donor population consisted of healthy HIV-negative adults with no recent acute infections or vaccinations. Among the donors, all were Caucasian adults who lived in Nashville, Tennessee. The clonotype was recovered from a woman between 25 and 40 years old in good health. The sequencing sample was made of naive CD8+ T cells sorted from blood. The rearrangement joins TRBV28 to TRBJ1-5; possible D gene TRBD1, 5 bases. CDR3 nucleotides: TGTGCCAGCAGTTCGACTTGGGGGGATCAGCCCCAGCATTTT. Its protein is CASSSTWGDQPQHF.